The clone carrying this TCR beta chain was observed a few times. Its antigen is undetermined. This entry belongs to a study of beta chain features in type 1 diabetes. Study-level results: All four CD4+ subsets of Type 1 diabetes patients contained TCRB CDR3s that were moderately but significantly shorter.

The authors reverse transcribed all of the isolated RNA, so sequencing captured expressed TCRB transcripts. TCRdb's table, derived via immunoSEQ multiplex PCR, lists solely in-frame clones and lacks some. The profile shows around 650,000 clones, around 12% of them singletons. Trimming shortened V by 5 bases and J by 5 bases, and 16 bases separated the two germline ends. CDR1 is SGHVS, CDR2 FQNEAQ, per germline. CDR3 size: 15 residues. The clonotype originates from a man aged 25 to 40 with type 1 diabetes. The V gene is TRBV7-8, the J gene TRBJ2-1; D possibly corresponds to TRBD2 (6 bases). What was sequenced was naive CD4+ T cells from blood. The CDR3 loop reads CASSVGGAPNNEQFF. CDR3 nucleotides: TGTGCCAGCAGCGTCGGAGGGGCTCCTAACAATGAGCAGTTCTTC.